The 26 T cell receptor beta chains listed next were all sequenced from one sample in a study of beta chain features in type 1 diabetes. Study results and caveats: Among patients with Type 1 diabetes, TCRB CDR3s were moderately but significantly shorter in every one of the four CD4+ subsets.

The whole isolated RNA underwent reverse transcription, so sequencing captured expressed TCRB transcripts. Profiled with immunoSEQ multiplex PCR; TCRdb holds only in-frame clones, not every one. This table has 200,000 to 250,000 clones, about 15% appearing once. These receptors' targets are unknown. Sequencing input: naive CD4+ T cells from blood. The source of these receptors is a young man with type 1 diabetes.

This chain uses TRBV4-2 with TRBJ2-1; the D is unclear. Germline assignment: CDR1 LGHNA and CDR2 YNFKEQ. Trimming removed 2 bases from V and 15 bases from J, with 14 bases in between. The CDR3 totals 12 residues. The CDR3 is CASSQPNSRPFF. In DNA form, the CDR3 reads TGTGCCAGCAGCCAACCGAACTCACGCCCGTTCTTC.

The genes are TRBV19 and TRBJ2-3, with 8 bases matching TRBD1. V was pared by 5 bases and J by 3 bases, with 10 bases of the junction left unmatched. Per the germline V gene, CDR1 is LNHDA and CDR2 is SQIVND (reference sequence). The CDR3 runs to 16 residues. This CDR3 is CASSSWTGTGTDTQYF. CDR3 nucleotides: TGTGCCAGTAGTTCTTGGACAGGGACGGGAACAGATACGCAGTATTTT. The full variable domain, rest sourced from reference TRBV19 and TRBJ2-3, is DGGITQSPKYLFRKEGQNVTLSCEQNLNHDAMYWYRQDPGQGLRLIYYSQIVNDFQKGDIAEGYSVSREKKESFPLTVTSAQKNPTAFYLCASSSWTGTGTDTQYFGPGTRLTVL.

This clone was picked up a small number of times. V gene TRBV5-1 combines with J gene TRBJ1-5; 10 bases are a match to TRBD1. This CDR3 comprises 15 residues. After removal of 5 bases from V and 3 bases from J, the junction contained 5 bases not matched to a gene. Per germline, CDR1 SGHRS and CDR2 YFSETQ. The CDR3 DNA is TGCGCCAGCAGGTCCGGGACAGGGGTCAATCAGCCCCAGCATTTT. This codes for CASRSGTGVNQPQHF.

The gene calls are TRBV20-1 and TRBJ1-2; no clear D. There are 11 residues in the CDR3. Trimming took 3 bases from V and 2 from J, leaving 4 bases between them. Germline assignment: CDR1 DFQATT and CDR2 SNEGSKA (reference sequence). CDR3 residues: CSASQNYGYTF. CDR3 nucleotide sequence: TGCAGTGCTAGTCAAAACTATGGCTACACCTTC.

This clone was seen more than once but under ten times. The gene calls are TRBV30 and TRBJ2-7, with D possibly matching TRBD1 (5 bases). This CDR3 is 11 amino acids long. Germline assignment: CDR1 GTSNPN and CDR2 SVGIG (reference sequence). V was trimmed by 3 bases and J by 13 bases, leaving 16 bases between them. The chain's CDR3 is CAWRGVGEGYF. In DNA, the CDR3 is TGTGCCTGGAGGGGTGTAGGGGAAGGATACTTC.

The chain couples TRBV9 to TRBJ2-6; tentatively, D is TRBD1 (5 bases). Germline values: CDR1 SGDLS, CDR2 YYNGEE. This CDR3 has 15 amino acids. The V and J ends lost 1 base and 1 base respectively, with 6 bases between them. The CDR3 loop reads CASSVQGSGANVLTF. In DNA form, the CDR3 reads TGTGCCAGCAGCGTACAGGGTTCTGGGGCCAACGTCCTGACTTTC.

The rearrangement links TRBV7-8 to TRBJ1-1; no definite D call. Germline V gene lookup returns CDR1 SGHVS and CDR2 FQNEAQ. The CDR3 totals 16 residues. Trimming cost V 3 bases and J 0 bases, with 14 bases left between them. CDR3 bases: TGTGCCAGCAGCTTGCCGATGGCGGCCCTGAACACTGAAGCTTTCTTT. It codes for CASSLPMAALNTEAFF.

The chain's CDR3 is CASSRQGFRTDTQYF. Here the CDR3 DNA reads TGTGCCAGCAGCCGACAGGGCTTTCGGACAGATACGCAGTATTTT. The chain employs TRBV5-4 and TRBJ2-3; 7 bases are a match to TRBD1. Germline lookup yields CDR1 SGHNT and CDR2 YYREEE (reference sequence). The J segment lost 3 bases and the V segment lost 4 bases, leaving 8 bases of the junction unmatched. The CDR3 contains 15 residues.

The chain uses TRBV11-2 and TRBJ1-3; 7 positions match TRBD1. This CDR3 has 15 residues. Germline loops: CDR1 SGHAT, CDR2 FQNNGV. V lost 4 bases and J lost 4; bases outside the gene matches: 7. The CDR3 DNA is TGTGCCAGCAGCTCGACAGGGTCGTCCGGAAACACCATATATTTT. As protein: CASSSTGSSGNTIYF.

The rearrangement links TRBV18 to TRBJ1-1; D is undetermined. Trimming cost V 2 bases and J 4 bases, with 8 bases left between them. This CDR3 region has 13 residues. The V gene's germline CDR1 is KGHSH and CDR2 LQKENI. The CDR3, as DNA: TGTGCCAGCTCACCAGATGAGAGCACTGAAGCTTTCTTT. Translating it yields CASSPDESTEAFF.

This clone appeared a few times. This chain connects TRBV5-1 to TRBJ2-7; 10 bases fit TRBD1. Germline loops: CDR1 SGHRS, CDR2 YFSETQ. The V and J ends lost 4 bases and 7 bases, in that order; junction bases with no gene match: 11. The CDR3 length is 15 residues. The CDR3 loop reads CASSPRDRGSKEQYF. CDR3 in DNA: TGCGCCAGCAGCCCAAGGGACAGGGGCTCAAAAGAGCAGTACTTC.

V usage is TRBV5-6 and J usage is TRBJ1-1; 9 positions agree with TRBD1. CDR1 SGHDT and CDR2 YYEEEE come from the germline V gene. This CDR3 region has 15 residues. Trimming cost V 3 bases and J 4 bases; bases outside gene matches: 7. The DNA for the CDR3 is TGTGCCAGCAGCTACTACAGGGGGCCAGGCACTGAAGCTTTCTTT. Protein product: CASSYYRGPGTEAFF.

V gene TRBV4-1 combines with J gene TRBJ2-7; maybe TRBD1 (6 bases). The CDR3 spans 16 residues. V lost 2 bases to trimming and J lost 3 bases, with 17 bases between them. The germline CDR1 and CDR2 sequences are MGHRA and YSYEKL. The CDR3 sequence is CASSQPTGTTNYEQYF. The CDR3 nucleotides read TGCGCCAGCAGCCAACCTACCGGGACAACTAACTACGAGCAGTACTTC.

CDR3 sequence: CAWTRDRGYEQYF. For the CDR3, the DNA is TGTGCCTGGACCCGGGACAGGGGCTACGAGCAGTACTTC. The V call is TRBV30, the J call TRBJ2-7, with 10 bases aligning to TRBD1. After removal of 4 bases from V and 3 bases from J, the junction contained 3 bases not matched to a gene. CDR3 length: 13 amino acids. Germline values: CDR1 GTSNPN, CDR2 SVGIG (reference sequence). Full variable domain (outside the CDR3, taken from reference TRBV30 and TRBJ2-7): SQTIHQWPATLVQPVGSPLSLECTVEGTSNPNLYWYRQAAGRGLQLLFYSVGIGQISSEVPQNLSASRPQDRQFILSSKKLLLSDSGFYLCAWTRDRGYEQYFGPGTRLTVT.

This clone was found a few times. This chain links TRBV6-5 with TRBJ2-7; TRBD2 agrees at 8 bases. Trimming took 6 bases from V and 2 from J; bases not matched to a gene: 9. CDR1 is MNHEY and CDR2 is SVGAGI in the germline V gene. The CDR3 totals 15 residues. This CDR3 is CASRRAREGTYEQYF. The CDR3 DNA reads TGTGCCAGCAGGAGGGCCCGGGAGGGGACCTACGAGCAGTACTTC.

A few counts support this clone. The gene calls are TRBV5-1 and TRBJ2-3; the D is unclear. From germline, CDR1 is SGHRS and CDR2 YFSETQ. The CDR3 runs 15 residues. V was shortened by 0 bases and J by 5 bases, with 13 bases between the two germline ends. The CDR3: CASSLEAAARDTQYF. CDR3 bases: TGCGCCAGCAGCTTGGAAGCCGCGGCAAGAGATACGCAGTATTTT. The full variable domain, with the rest looked up from reference TRBV5-1 and TRBJ2-3, is KAGVTQTPRYLIKTRGQQVTLSCSPISGHRSVSWYQQTPGQGLQFLFEYFSETQRNKGNFPGRFSGRQFSNSRSEMNVSTLELGDSALYLCASSLEAAARDTQYFGPGTRLTVL.

This chain connects TRBV29-1 to TRBJ2-3, with D possibly TRBD1 on 6 matching bases. Germline V gene lookup returns CDR1 SQVTM and CDR2 ANQGSEA. This CDR3 spans 14 amino acids. V gave up 1 base and J gave up 3 bases, with 11 bases separating them. Here the CDR3 DNA reads TGCAGCGTTGAAGGGACAGCAAGTACAGATACGCAGTATTTT. This gives the protein CSVEGTASTDTQYF.

This clone came up a few times. The V call is TRBV7-9, the J call TRBJ2-2; TRBD2 might be the D (6 bases). The germline V and J ends were trimmed by 5 bases and 6 bases, with 22 bases remaining between them. The CDR3 extends over 17 amino acids. Looked up from germline, CDR1 is SEHNR and CDR2 is FQNEAQ (reference sequence). As DNA, the CDR3 is TGTGCCAGCAGCCAAAGGGGCCGGGGGACCGTGGCCGGGGAGCTGTTTTTT. Its protein is CASSQRGRGTVAGELFF.

This sequence joins TRBV5-4 and TRBJ1-1; no clear D. The CDR3 loop spans 18 amino acids. Trimming removed 3 bases at V and 0 bases at J, with 21 bases between. CDR1 and CDR2 from the germline V gene are SGHNT and YYREEE (reference sequence). CDR3 nucleotide sequence: TGTGCCAGCAGCTCCCGGGAACAGTACGTATCTATGAACACTGAAGCTTTCTTT. Translation gives CASSSREQYVSMNTEAFF.

The rearrangement joins TRBV15 to TRBJ2-7, with no clear D. This CDR3 is built from 14 residues. V dropped 0 bases and J dropped 4 bases, with 10 bases sitting between them. Germline assignment: CDR1 LNHNV and CDR2 YYDKDF (reference sequence). The CDR3 DNA sequence: TGTGCCACCAGCAGAGAGGGCAGTACATACGAGCAGTACTTC. Translating gives CATSREGSTYEQYF.

The gene calls are TRBV30 and TRBJ2-7; 7 bases fit TRBD1. V lost 2 bases to trimming and J lost 6 bases; unmatched junction nucleotides: 10. The CDR3 consists of 14 residues. Germline CDR1 GTSNPN, CDR2 SVGIG (reference sequence). The CDR3 nucleotides are TGTGCCTGGAGTTTCACGACAGGGCAGGTCGAGCAGTACTTC. It codes for CAWSFTTGQVEQYF.

This clone turned up a few times. Other DNA variants within this sample encode the same CDR3. The V gene is TRBV18, the J gene TRBJ1-1, with unresolved D. The CDR3 runs to 13 residues. Germline lookup yields CDR1 KGHSH and CDR2 LQKENI. The V end lost 4 bases, the J end lost 1 base, and 7 bases lay between the germline ends. CDR3 nucleotides: TGTGCCAGCTCACGAGATACGAACACTGAAGCTTTCTTT. This sequence encodes CASSRDTNTEAFF. Supplemented by reference TRBV18 and TRBJ1-1, the full variable domain reads NAGVMQNPRHLVRRRGQEARLRCSPMKGHSHVYWYRQLPEEGLKFMVYLQKENIIDESGMPKERFSAEFPKEGPSILRIQQVVRGDSAAYFCASSRDTNTEAFFGQGTRLTVV.

The chain employs TRBV2 and TRBJ2-3, with 12 positions matching TRBD2. The V segment lost 3 bases and the J segment 1 base; nucleotides outside the gene matches: 8. This CDR3 spans 18 amino acids. Germline CDR1 is SNHLY and CDR2 is FYNNEI. CDR3 sequence reads: CASSDRATSGGGTDTQYF. The CDR3 nucleotides read TGTGCCAGCAGTGACAGGGCGACTAGCGGGGGAGGCACAGATACGCAGTATTTT.

The rearrangement links TRBV19 to TRBJ2-3; TRBD2 is a possible D gene (5 bases). Germline CDR1 reads LNHDA; CDR2 reads SQIVND (reference sequence). V was clipped by 1 base and J by 0 bases, with 11 bases between them. The CDR3 extends over 16 amino acids. The CDR3 sequence: CASSIGEGWSTDTQYF. The DNA of the CDR3 is TGTGCCAGTAGTATAGGCGAGGGATGGAGCACAGATACGCAGTATTTT.

The chain employs TRBV5-1 and TRBJ2-5; TRBD2 matches at 12 bases. The junction had 5 bases not matched to a gene; V was cut back by 0 bases and J by 5 bases. Germline-derived CDR1 and CDR2 are SGHRS and YFSETQ. The CDR3 length is 16 residues. In DNA form, the CDR3 reads TGCGCCAGCAGCTTGGATCTAGCGGGAGGGACTGAGACCCAGTACTTC. Protein sequence: CASSLDLAGGTETQYF.

This chain joins TRBV18 and TRBJ2-2, with D perhaps matching TRBD1 (6 bases). The CDR3 contains 16 residues. CDR1 is KGHSH, CDR2 LQKENI, per germline. V dropped 2 bases and J dropped 0 bases, with 10 bases sitting between them. In DNA, the CDR3 is TGTGCCAGCTCACCATGGGACACCGCGAACACCGGGGAGCTGTTTTTT. It codes for CASSPWDTANTGELFF.